The 18 T cell receptor beta chains listed next were all sequenced from one sample in a study of blood T cell repertoires in COVID-19. Repertoires were generated with immunoSEQ multiplex PCR, while TCRdb's copy carries only in-frame clones and drops some. The table shows 250,000 to 350,000 clones, with over 70% occurring only once. The sample comprised peripheral blood. The receptors here all came from a woman aged 50 to 60 with acute or convalescent COVID-19.

The sample holds one count of this clone. The chain uses TRBV5-6 and TRBJ2-3; TRBD2 matches at 14 bases. The germline gives CDR1 SGHDT, CDR2 YYEEEE. The CDR3 has 16 amino acids. The J segment lost 4 bases and the V segment lost 4 bases, leaving 5 bases of the junction unmatched. The CDR3 region is CASSKMGLAGADTQYF. The CDR3 DNA reads as TGTGCCAGCAGCAAAATGGGACTAGCGGGAGCAGATACGCAGTATTTT.

The chain is built from TRBV19 and TRBJ2-4; 8 bases fit TRBD1. Germline CDR1 LNHDA, CDR2 SQIVND (reference sequence). J was trimmed by 3 bases and V by 4 bases; bases with no gene match: 8. This CDR3 is 16 amino acids long. The CDR3 is CASSTTGGVGKNIQYF. The CDR3 DNA reads TGTGCCAGTAGTACAACAGGGGGTGTAGGCAAAAACATTCAGTACTTC.

Of note for this clone: Other DNA variants within this sample encode the same CDR3. V usage is TRBV9 and J usage is TRBJ2-2, with TRBD2 matching 12 bases. Per germline, CDR1 SGDLS and CDR2 YYNGEE. This CDR3 is built from 17 residues. V shed 0 bases, J shed 5 bases, and the junction held 5 bases outside the gene matches. The CDR3 DNA reads as TGTGCCAGCAGCGTAGGACTAGCGGGAGTGGGGACCGGGGAGCTGTTTTTT. Protein product: CASSVGLAGVGTGELFF.

This chain uses TRBV2 with TRBJ1-5; TRBD1 matches 9 bases. V gave up 9 bases and J gave up 0 bases; unmatched junction bases: 6. The CDR3 is 15 amino acids. Germline CDR1 and CDR2: SNHLY and FYNNEI. In DNA, the CDR3 is TGTGCCAGTAGGGACAGGGCCTATAGCAATCAGCCCCAGCATTTT. Amino acid sequence: CASRDRAYSNQPQHF. Variable domain in full (rest from reference TRBV2 and TRBJ1-5): EPEVTQTPSHQVTQMGQEVILRCVPISNHLYFYWYRQILGQKVEFLVSFYNNEISEKSEIFDDQFSVERPDGSNFTLKIRSTKLEDSAMYFCASRDRAYSNQPQHFGDGTRLSIL.

The chain is built from TRBV5-1 and TRBJ2-5; D possibly corresponds to TRBD1 (6 bases). CDR1 SGHRS and CDR2 YFSETQ come from the germline V gene. The ends were cut back, 4 bases at V and 5 bases at J, with 12 bases in the middle. The CDR3 totals 13 residues. The CDR3 bases are TGCGCCAGCAGCCGTACCAGGGGCGAGACCCAGTACTTC. The encoded protein is CASSRTRGETQYF. The full variable domain, rest sourced from reference TRBV5-1 and TRBJ2-5, is KAGVTQTPRYLIKTRGQQVTLSCSPISGHRSVSWYQQTPGQGLQFLFEYFSETQRNKGNFPGRFSGRQFSNSRSEMNVSTLELGDSALYLCASSRTRGETQYFGPGTRLLVL.

The chain has TRBV7-9 and TRBJ2-2, with D perhaps TRBD2 (6 bases). The CDR3 covers 14 residues. Trimming stripped 5 bases from V and 4 bases from J, with 11 bases between. Germline V CDR1 and CDR2: SEHNR, FQNEAQ (reference sequence). CDR3 amino acids: CASSHTSLTGELFF. As DNA, the CDR3 is TGTGCCAGCAGCCATACTAGCCTCACCGGGGAGCTGTTTTTT.

The rearrangement uses TRBV5-4 and TRBJ1-2; 9 bases match TRBD1. The length of the CDR3 is 16 residues. With V trimmed by 5 bases and J by 2 bases, 10 bases remained unmatched. Germline CDR1 is SGHNT and CDR2 is YYREEE (reference sequence). The CDR3 spells CASRRGRDRENYGYTF. In nucleotides, the CDR3 is TGTGCCAGCAGACGAGGCCGGGACAGGGAGAACTATGGCTACACCTTC.

The rearrangement joins TRBV9 to TRBJ1-6, with a tentative D call TRBD1 (6 bases). This CDR3 comprises 15 residues. Trimming stripped 4 bases from V and 7 bases from J, with 15 bases between. Germline CDR1 SGDLS, CDR2 YYNGEE. The CDR3 region has the DNA TGTGCCAGCAGCATACAGGGATACGGGAATTCACCCCTCCACTTT. It specifies CASSIQGYGNSPLHF. The variable domain in full, with the rest retrieved from reference TRBV9 and TRBJ1-6, is DSGVTQTPKHLITATGQRVTLRCSPRSGDLSVYWYQQSLDQGLQFLIQYYNGEERAKGNILERFSAQQFPDLHSELNLSSLELGDSALYFCASSIQGYGNSPLHFGNGTRLTVT.

The CDR3 protein is CATSAENEKLFF. The CDR3 DNA is TGTGCCACCAGTGCGGAGAATGAAAAACTGTTTTTT. The V gene is TRBV24-1, the J gene TRBJ1-4, with D unresolved. This CDR3 has 12 amino acids. Deletions cut 5 bases from V and 5 bases from J, with 5 bases between. In germline, CDR1 is KGHDR, CDR2 SFDVKD.

The chain has TRBV23-1 and TRBJ1-4, with D uncertain. TRBV23-1 qualifies as an ORF whose function is uncertain. V was clipped by 11 bases and J by 4 bases, with 8 bases between them. This CDR3 contains 11 residues. CDR3 protein: CAPALNEKLFF. CDR3 DNA: TGCGCCCCCGCACTTAATGAAAAACTGTTTTTT.

The table lists this clone with a few counts. The chain couples TRBV5-8 to TRBJ2-1; a possible D gene is TRBD2 (5 bases). The V gene's germline CDR1 is SGHTS and CDR2 YDEGEE. V lost 4 bases, J lost 7 bases, and 18 bases lay in between. This CDR3 is 15 amino acids long. The CDR3 coding sequence is TGTGCCAGCAGCCTAGGACTGACTGTGGGAAATGAGCAGTTCTTC. Protein product: CASSLGLTVGNEQFF.

The gene calls are TRBV7-2 and TRBJ1-4, with D possibly matching TRBD1 (6 bases). Germline V CDR1 and CDR2: SGHTA, FQGNSA. This CDR3 has 14 residues. V was shortened by 2 bases and J by 6 bases, with 10 bases between the two germline ends. The CDR3 coding sequence is TGTGCCAGCAGCTTACAGGGGTTCGATGAAAAACTGTTTTTT. Protein product: CASSLQGFDEKLFF.

J is TRBJ2-2 and V is TRBV30; 8 nucleotides align to TRBD1. This CDR3 comprises 15 residues. Trimming removed 4 bases from V and 5 bases from J; junction bases left unmatched: 9. Looked up from germline, CDR1 is GTSNPN and CDR2 is SVGIG (reference sequence). As DNA, the CDR3 is TGTGCCTGGAAAGGGGGGACAGGAGGAACCGGGGAGCTGTTTTTT. As protein: CAWKGGTGGTGELFF.

In regard to this clone: The junction and the germline gene differ at one end; a read error may be behind it. The chain combines TRBV5-4 with TRBJ2-1; maybe TRBD2 (6 bases). Germline CDR1 and CDR2: SGHNT and YYREEE (reference sequence). The CDR3 consists of 15 residues. Written as DNA, the CDR3 is TGTGCCAGCAGCTTGAGTGGGACTTCCTTCAATGAGCAGTTCTTC. This sequence encodes CASSLSGTSFNEQFF.

The chain uses TRBV3-1 (or the pseudogene TRBV3-2) and TRBJ2-7; 10 bases line up with TRBD1. The CDR3 extends over 14 amino acids. With 3 bases clipped from V and 5 bases from J, the junction kept 4 bases outside the gene matches. Germline V CDR1 and CDR2: LGHDT, YNNKEL (reference sequence). The CDR3, as DNA: TGTGCCAGCAGCCATGACAGGGGGCAGGACGAGCAGTACTTC. Amino acid sequence: CASSHDRGQDEQYF.

The rearrangement joins TRBV3-1 (or the pseudogene TRBV3-2) to TRBJ1-2, with D possibly TRBD1 on 6 matching bases. Trimming removed 5 bases at V and 3 bases at J, with 10 bases between. CDR1 is LGHDT and CDR2 is YNNKEL in the germline V gene (reference sequence). There are 13 residues in the CDR3. The CDR3 loop reads CASSAGQYYGYTF. In DNA, the CDR3 is TGTGCCAGCAGCGCAGGACAGTACTATGGCTACACCTTC.

In its sample, this clone was seen a few times. The V and J genes are TRBV11-2 and TRBJ2-1, with a possible D match to TRBD2 (6 bases). Trimming shortened V by 3 bases and J by 0 bases, and 12 bases separated the two germline ends. Germline CDR1 and CDR2: SGHAT and FQNNGV. This CDR3 is built from 16 residues. The CDR3 DNA follows: TGTGCCAGCAGCTTGCGGGACGACAGCTCCTACAATGAGCAGTTCTTC. This encodes CASSLRDDSSYNEQFF.

The J gene is TRBJ1-1, the V gene TRBV18; maybe TRBD1 (5 bases). The germline CDR1 and CDR2 sequences are KGHSH and LQKENI. CDR3 length: 16 amino acids. V lost 1 base and J 7 bases, leaving 19 bases between the germline ends. The chain's CDR3 is CASSPRTPGEGIEAFF. CDR3 sequence (DNA): TGTGCCAGCTCACCACGGACCCCGGGGGAGGGAATTGAAGCTTTCTTT.